This TCR beta chain was obtained from a study of human T cells and chemical hapten exposure. Specified time point: patch test 3, about 24 weeks after DPC sensitization. Specified treatment: therapeutic diphenylcyclopropenone sensitization with weekly scalp DPC. This CDR3 has 14 residues. Germline lookup yields CDR1 WSHSY and CDR2 SAAADI. The ends were cut back, 5 bases at V and 2 bases at J, with 12 bases in the middle. One entry per CDR3 protein, called by TCRdb with MiXCR from the RACE reads. The repertoire holds over 150,000 distinct CDR3 sequences, with about a quarter as singletons. V and J are TRBV10-2 and TRBJ2-5, with unresolved D. Sequences were derived from whole blood, sampled in connection with sensitization to the hapten diphenylcyclopropenone (DPC). This sequence originates from a woman under 30 with alopecia areata. Some clones in this sample may be carry-over from other donors' samples. The CDR3 region is CASSRGGPQETQYF. DNA of the CDR3: TGCGCCAGCAGTCGAGGTGGGCCTCAAGAGACCCAGTACTTC.